This T cell receptor (beta chain) came from a study of blood T cell repertoires in COVID-19. Assay used: immunoSEQ multiplex PCR; TCRdb lists only in-frame clones, some missing. The repertoire holds some 80,000 clones, with 88% as singletons. V lost 4 bases and J 4 bases, leaving 14 bases between the germline ends. The CDR3 extends over 14 amino acids. Per the germline V gene, CDR1 is SGHNT and CDR2 is YYREEE (reference sequence). The sample was peripheral blood. This rearrangement joins TRBV5-4 to TRBJ1-1; D is perhaps TRBD1 (5 bases). The clonotype originates from a human donor in a cohort sampled during active COVID-19. CDR3 sequence reads: CASSRDSRATEAFF. CDR3 bases: TGTGCCAGCAGCCGGGACTCTAGGGCCACTGAAGCTTTCTTT.